The 25 T cell receptor beta chains listed next were all sequenced from one sample in a study of patients and donors after allogeneic stem cell transplantation. TCRdb analysed the RT-PCR reads with MiXCR anew, one entry per CDR3 protein. The sample holds 85,000 to 90,000 distinct CDR3 sequences, roughly 43% seen once. Input material: blood, either unsorted or a sorted T cell fraction (not recorded which). These receptors originate from a human donor who was either an allogeneic HSCT recipient or a stem cell or donor lymphocyte infusion donor (not recorded which). It is not recorded whose cells these are; they may come from a transplant donor.

The genes are TRBV20-1 and TRBJ1-5; D may be TRBD1 (5 bases). CDR3 length: 12 residues. CDR1 and CDR2 (germline): DFQATT, SNEGSKA (reference sequence). V shed 5 bases and J shed 2 bases, with 7 bases lying between them. The CDR3 here is CSAWDGNQPQHF. The CDR3 DNA is TGCAGTGCTTGGGACGGCAATCAGCCCCAGCATTTT.

V and J are TRBV6-6 and TRBJ1-1, with D maybe TRBD1 (5 bases). V gave up 2 bases and J gave up 1 base, with 8 bases separating them. Germline V gene sequence: CDR1 MNHNY, CDR2 SVGAGI (reference sequence). The CDR3 consists of 14 residues. The CDR3 nucleotides are TGTGCCAGCAGTTACGGAGGACAGAACACTGAAGCTTTCTTT. Residues: CASSYGGQNTEAFF.

V and J are TRBV9 and TRBJ1-1, with 7 bases fitting TRBD1. V lost 0 bases and J lost 4; bases outside the gene matches: 3. The germline gives CDR1 SGDLS, CDR2 YYNGEE. This CDR3 spans 14 amino acids. CDR3 in amino acids: CASSVEGASTEAFF. CDR3 nucleotide sequence: TGTGCCAGCAGCGTAGAGGGGGCGAGCACTGAAGCTTTCTTT.

The rearrangement links TRBV4-1 to TRBJ1-5; a weak D match, TRBD1 (5 bases). The CDR3 is made up of 16 amino acids. CDR1 and CDR2 (germline): MGHRA, YSYEKL. V was trimmed by 5 bases and J by 0 bases, leaving 14 bases between them. The CDR3 protein is CASSSVAGPSNQPQHF. The CDR3 coding sequence is TGCGCCAGCAGCTCCGTGGCGGGGCCTAGCAATCAGCCCCAGCATTTT.

This clonotype was counted once. The rearrangement uses TRBV7-2 and TRBJ1-1; D uncertain. CDR1 is SGHTA and CDR2 is FQGNSA in the germline V gene. This CDR3 has 14 amino acids. Trimming pared 7 bases from V and 6 bases from J, leaving 18 bases between. The DNA of the CDR3 is TGTGCCAGCACCAGAGAATACGGGGTATCTGAAGCTTTCTTT. It specifies CASTREYGVSEAFF.

This clonotype was seen a few times. V is TRBV20-1 and J is TRBJ1-5; the D gene is possibly TRBD1 (5 bases). CDR1 is DFQATT and CDR2 is SNEGSKA in the germline V gene (reference sequence). The CDR3 covers 13 residues. Trimming removed 5 bases at V and 6 bases at J, with 14 bases between. The CDR3 DNA is TGCAGTGCTCCGCCCCCGGGGGGTCAGCCCCAGCATTTT. Protein product: CSAPPPGGQPQHF.

V is TRBV27 and J is TRBJ1-6; D call uncertain. The V and J ends lost 5 bases and 11 bases respectively, with 19 bases between them. Germline CDR1 and CDR2: MNHEY and SMNVEV (reference sequence). This CDR3 is built from 15 residues. The DNA of the CDR3 is TGTGCCAGCAGTCCGCTTCCCAAGGACGCCGCACCCCTCCACTTT. Translated, it gives CASSPLPKDAAPLHF.

V and J are TRBV20-1 and TRBJ1-5, with 9 bases identical to TRBD1. V trimming: 6 bases; J trimming: 7 bases; junction bases outside the gene matches: 10. Germline CDR1 DFQATT, CDR2 SNEGSKA (reference sequence). CDR3 length equals 14 residues. The CDR3 sequence: CSAAPDRGDQPQHF. The CDR3 DNA reads as TGCAGTGCCGCCCCGGACAGGGGTGACCAGCCCCAGCATTTT.

This chain uses TRBV12-3 or TRBV12-4 with TRBJ2-3; 12 nucleotides match TRBD2. The ends lost 6 bases at V and 0 bases at J; junction bases unmatched: 4. This CDR3 region has 16 residues. Here the CDR3 DNA reads TGTGCCAGCAGCCCTAGCGGGAGGGGTAGCACAGATACGCAGTATTTT. This codes for CASSPSGRGSTDTQYF.

This clonotype has more than one count but fewer than ten. V and J are TRBV3-1 and TRBJ1-1; D perhaps matches TRBD1 (5 bases). Deletions cut 0 bases from V and 4 bases from J, with 15 bases between. CDR1 and CDR2 (germline): LGHDT, YNNKEL (reference sequence). This CDR3 is built from 16 residues. Here the CDR3 DNA reads TGTGCCAGCAGCCAAGAGTGGCCCTCCCAGGGCACTGAAGCTTTCTTT. It specifies CASSQEWPSQGTEAFF.

The chain carries TRBV6-5 and TRBJ2-1, with 8 positions matching TRBD2. The CDR3 runs to 16 residues. The germline V gene encodes CDR1 MNHEY and CDR2 SVGAGI. The V and J ends lost 0 bases and 7 bases, in that order; junction bases with no gene match: 8. CDR3 nucleotides: TGTGCCAGCAGTTACTCGGCTAGCGGGCCTACGAATGAGCAGTTCTTC. Protein product: CASSYSASGPTNEQFF.

This sequence joins TRBV20-1 and TRBJ1-1; no clear D. CDR1 and CDR2 from the germline V gene are DFQATT and SNEGSKA (reference sequence). The CDR3 runs to 16 residues. V was cut by 0 bases and J by 1 base, with 15 bases left in between. In DNA, the CDR3 is TGCAGTGCTAGAGATCCAAGGGCAGGCCCGAACACTGAAGCTTTCTTT. Its translation: CSARDPRAGPNTEAFF.

The chain recombines TRBV5-1 with TRBJ1-6, with 7 bases aligning to TRBD1. Germline lookup yields CDR1 SGHRS and CDR2 YFSETQ. CDR3 length equals 15 residues. V lost 4 bases, J lost 9 bases, and 10 bases stayed unmatched. CDR3 bases: TGCGCCAGCAGCCTACAGGGGAACCTCGGTTCACCCCTCCACTTT. This gives the protein CASSLQGNLGSPLHF.

In nucleotides, the CDR3 is TGTGCCAGCAGTTGGACGGACCCGGGCTATGGCTACACCTTC. This sequence encodes CASSWTDPGYGYTF. V gene TRBV28 combines with J gene TRBJ1-2; D unclear. The CDR3 spans 14 residues. V was cut by 4 bases and J by 4 bases, with 13 bases left in between. Germline lookup yields CDR1 MDHEN and CDR2 SYDVKM.

A few counts support this clonotype. This chain uses TRBV6-6 with TRBJ1-1; D is possibly TRBD1 (5 bases). Trimming left V 6 bases short and J 6 bases short, with 14 bases between. There are 13 residues in the CDR3. CDR1 MNHNY and CDR2 SVGAGI come from the germline V gene (reference sequence). The CDR3 loop is CASSLAAGAEAFF. In nucleotides, the CDR3 is TGTGCCAGCAGCCTTGCGGCGGGGGCTGAAGCTTTCTTT.

The sample holds a few counts of this clonotype. The chain joins TRBV20-1 to TRBJ1-2; no clear D gene. This CDR3 region has 13 residues. CDR1 is DFQATT, CDR2 SNEGSKA, per germline (reference sequence). The germline V and J ends were trimmed by 3 bases and 5 bases, with 13 bases remaining between them. This CDR3 is CSASLVNGYGYTF. The CDR3 DNA reads as TGCAGTGCTAGTCTTGTGAATGGGTATGGCTACACCTTC.

CDR3 coding DNA: TGTGCCAGCAGCTTGAAGAGCAGAAGCTCCTACGAGCAGTACTTC. Translation: CASSLKSRSSYEQYF. The gene calls are TRBV5-4 and TRBJ2-7, with no clear D. V shed 1 base and J shed 0 bases, with 11 bases lying between them. The germline gives CDR1 SGHNT, CDR2 YYREEE (reference sequence). The CDR3 loop spans 15 amino acids.

The genes are TRBV27 and TRBJ1-5, with a possible D match to TRBD1 (5 bases). In germline, CDR1 is MNHEY, CDR2 SMNVEV (reference sequence). This CDR3 has 14 amino acids. Trimming removed 3 bases at V and 8 bases at J, with 14 bases between. CDR3 in amino acids: CASSFLSGGEPQHF. The CDR3 DNA reads as TGTGCCAGCAGTTTCCTCTCAGGAGGGGAGCCCCAGCATTTT.

The chain carries TRBV29-1 and TRBJ1-2; TRBD1 aligns across 9 bases. Germline CDR1 is SQVTM and CDR2 is ANQGSEA. This CDR3 comprises 12 residues. Trimming removed 7 bases from V and 4 bases from J; junction bases left unmatched: 4. The CDR3 DNA sequence: TGCAGCGCCCCGGACAGGGGCTATGGCTACACCTTC. This translates into CSAPDRGYGYTF.

The chain uses TRBV5-1 and TRBJ1-4; D may be TRBD1 (6 bases). CDR3 length equals 16 residues. Germline values: CDR1 SGHRS, CDR2 YFSETQ. The ends were cut back, 3 bases at V and 0 bases at J, with 12 bases in the middle. The CDR3 loop is CASSWGTNPTNEKLFF. CDR3 nucleotides: TGCGCCAGCAGCTGGGGGACAAACCCAACTAATGAAAAACTGTTTTTT.

The V call is TRBV28, the J call TRBJ1-2; D possibly corresponds to TRBD1 (5 bases). V lost 5 bases to trimming and J lost 2 bases, with 12 bases between them. The germline CDR1 and CDR2 sequences are MDHEN and SYDVKM. The CDR3 consists of 14 residues. CDR3 sequence: CASSTPQENYGYTF. DNA for the CDR3: TGTGCCAGCAGTACCCCACAGGAAAACTATGGCTACACCTTC.

This clonotype was recorded a few times. The chain couples TRBV10-3 to TRBJ1-4; 7 nucleotides align to TRBD1. Germline assignment: CDR1 ENHRY and CDR2 SYGVKD. V was pared by 5 bases and J by 0 bases, with 3 bases of the junction left unmatched. The CDR3 runs 15 residues. CDR3 region: CAISSGQTTNEKLFF. CDR3 DNA sequence: TGTGCCATCAGTTCGGGACAGACAACTAATGAAAAACTGTTTTTT.

This chain links TRBV28 with TRBJ1-1; D gene unclear. V gave up 2 bases and J gave up 3 bases, with 7 bases separating them. Looked up from germline, CDR1 is MDHEN and CDR2 is SYDVKM. The CDR3 contains 13 residues. CDR3 amino acids: CASSLPDYTEAFF. As DNA, the CDR3 is TGTGCCAGCAGTTTACCCGATTACACTGAAGCTTTCTTT.

The V and J genes are TRBV14 and TRBJ1-2, with D perhaps TRBD1 (6 bases). Germline assignment: CDR1 SGHDN and CDR2 FVKESK. Trimming removed 5 bases from V and 0 bases from J, with 13 bases in between. The CDR3 totals 15 residues. The CDR3 DNA reads as TGTGCCAGCAGCTCCCGGGGACACCCTAACTATGGCTACACCTTC. Its protein is CASSSRGHPNYGYTF.

This clonotype has only a few counts. This chain links TRBV12-3 or TRBV12-4 with TRBJ1-1; the D gene is possibly TRBD1 (5 bases). The V gene lost 3 bases and the J gene lost 6 bases, with 14 bases spanning the gap. This CDR3 region has 14 residues. The CDR3 sequence: CASSFGAGRPEAFF. The CDR3 region has the DNA TGTGCCAGCAGTTTTGGGGCGGGGCGGCCTGAAGCTTTCTTT.